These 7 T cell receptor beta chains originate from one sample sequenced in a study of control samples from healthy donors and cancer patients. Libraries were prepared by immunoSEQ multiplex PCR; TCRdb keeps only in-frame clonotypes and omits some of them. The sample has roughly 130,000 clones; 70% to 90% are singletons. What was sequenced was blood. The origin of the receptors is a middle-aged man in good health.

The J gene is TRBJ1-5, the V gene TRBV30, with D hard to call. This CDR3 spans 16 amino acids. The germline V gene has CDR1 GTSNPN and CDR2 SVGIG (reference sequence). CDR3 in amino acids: CAVQPGSVGSNQPQHF. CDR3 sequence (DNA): TGTGCTGTCCAACCTGGATCGGTGGGAAGCAATCAGCCCCAGCATTTT.

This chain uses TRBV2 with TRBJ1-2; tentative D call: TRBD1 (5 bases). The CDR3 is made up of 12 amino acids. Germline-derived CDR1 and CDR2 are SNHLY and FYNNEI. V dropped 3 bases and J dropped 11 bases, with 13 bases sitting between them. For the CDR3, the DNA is TGTGCCAGCAGTGATTTGCAGGGAGTATACACCTTC. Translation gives CASSDLQGVYTF.

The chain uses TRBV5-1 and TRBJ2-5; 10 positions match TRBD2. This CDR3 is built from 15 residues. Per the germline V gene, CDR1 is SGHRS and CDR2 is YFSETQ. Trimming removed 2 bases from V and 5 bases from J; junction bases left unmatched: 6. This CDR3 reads CASSLTAGGLETQYF. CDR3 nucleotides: TGCGCCAGCAGCTTAACAGCGGGGGGGCTGGAGACCCAGTACTTC.

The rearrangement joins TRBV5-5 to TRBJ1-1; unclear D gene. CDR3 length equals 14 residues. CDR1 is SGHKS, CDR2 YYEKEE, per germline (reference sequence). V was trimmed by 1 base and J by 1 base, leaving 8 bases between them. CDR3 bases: TGTGCCAGCAGCTTGTCCAGTCCGAACACTGAAGCTTTCTTT. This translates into CASSLSSPNTEAFF.

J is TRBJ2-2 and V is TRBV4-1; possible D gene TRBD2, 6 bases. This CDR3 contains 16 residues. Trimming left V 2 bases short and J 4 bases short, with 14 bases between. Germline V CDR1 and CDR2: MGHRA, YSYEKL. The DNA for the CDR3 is TGCGCCAGCAGCCAACAGGGTCGGGGAGGCACCGGGGAGCTGTTTTTT. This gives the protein CASSQQGRGGTGELFF.

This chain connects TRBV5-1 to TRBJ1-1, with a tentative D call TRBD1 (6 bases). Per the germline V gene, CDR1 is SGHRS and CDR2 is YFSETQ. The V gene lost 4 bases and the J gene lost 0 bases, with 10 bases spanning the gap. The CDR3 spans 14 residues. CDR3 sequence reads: CASSLGGLNTEAFF. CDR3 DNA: TGCGCCAGCAGCCTAGGGGGATTGAACACTGAAGCTTTCTTT. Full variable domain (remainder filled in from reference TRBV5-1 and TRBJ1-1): KAGVTQTPRYLIKTRGQQVTLSCSPISGHRSVSWYQQTPGQGLQFLFEYFSETQRNKGNFPGRFSGRQFSNSRSEMNVSTLELGDSALYLCASSLGGLNTEAFFGQGTRLTVV.

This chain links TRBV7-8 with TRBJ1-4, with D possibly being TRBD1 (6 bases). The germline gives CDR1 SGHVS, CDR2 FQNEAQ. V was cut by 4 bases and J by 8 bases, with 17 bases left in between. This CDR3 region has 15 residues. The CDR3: CASSSRDTLREKLFF. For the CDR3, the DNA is TGTGCCAGCAGCTCCCGGGACACGCTTAGGGAAAAACTGTTTTTT.